Presented here are 29 T cell receptor beta chains from one specimen sequenced in a study of blood T cell repertoires in COVID-19. Using immunoSEQ multiplex PCR, the repertoire was profiled, and TCRdb retains in-frame clones only, with some absent. The table includes around 300,000 clones, 80% to 90% detected once. Source material: PBMCs or T cells enriched from blood (not recorded which). The receptors stem from a young man who had recovered from COVID-19.

The CDR3 sequence is CSVPGQGSYNEQFF. In nucleotides, the CDR3 is TGCAGCGTCCCGGGACAGGGCTCCTACAATGAGCAGTTCTTC. The gene calls are TRBV29-1 and TRBJ2-1; 9 nucleotides agree with TRBD1. This CDR3 has 14 amino acids. The V gene end was trimmed by 6 bases and the J gene end by 0 bases; junction bases not matched to a gene: 3. Germline assignment: CDR1 SQVTM and CDR2 ANQGSEA.

This clone has only one observation. The rearrangement joins TRBV6-5 to TRBJ1-2; D may be TRBD1 (5 bases). V lost 0 bases, J lost 3 bases, and 11 bases lay in between. This CDR3 contains 15 residues. Germline V gene lookup returns CDR1 MNHEY and CDR2 SVGAGI. The CDR3 protein is CASSYSMGRDYGYTF. CDR3 nucleotides: TGTGCCAGCAGTTACTCGATGGGCAGGGACTATGGCTACACCTTC.

CDR3 amino acids: CASSIGQANTEAFF. The CDR3 DNA reads TGTGCCAGTAGCATCGGACAGGCGAACACTGAAGCTTTCTTT. V gene TRBV19 combines with J gene TRBJ1-1; 7 positions match TRBD1. CDR3 length equals 14 residues. Germline trimming cut 6 bases from V and 1 base from J; bases unmatched to any gene: 5. Germline loops: CDR1 LNHDA, CDR2 SQIVND (reference sequence).

The V gene is TRBV6-5, the J gene TRBJ1-3; weak D call: TRBD1 (5 bases). Trimming took 2 bases from V and 2 from J, leaving 7 bases between them. Germline CDR1 MNHEY, CDR2 SVGAGI. This CDR3 has 14 amino acids. The CDR3 here is CASSYVGAGNTIYF. CDR3 sequence (DNA): TGTGCCAGCAGTTACGTAGGGGCTGGAAACACCATATATTTT.

The chain links TRBV28 to TRBJ1-2; maybe TRBD1 (6 bases). Trimming shortened V by 5 bases and J by 6 bases, and 10 bases separated the two germline ends. The CDR3 length is 12 residues. Per the germline V gene, CDR1 is MDHEN and CDR2 is SYDVKM. The CDR3 coding sequence is TGTGCCAGCAGTACGGGGGGCCATGGCTACACCTTC. It is translated as CASSTGGHGYTF.

V gene TRBV7-6 combines with J gene TRBJ1-6, with a tentative D call TRBD1 (6 bases). This CDR3 is 15 amino acids long. Trimming removed 5 bases from V and 8 bases from J, with 16 bases in between. The germline CDR1 and CDR2 sequences are SGHVS and FNYEAQ. The CDR3 DNA reads as TGTGCCAGCAGCCTTGAACGGGACATTTATTCACCCCTCCACTTT. It translates to CASSLERDIYSPLHF.

This rearrangement joins TRBV6-1 to TRBJ1-1, with D perhaps matching TRBD1 (5 bases). The germline gives CDR1 MNHNS, CDR2 SASEGT. The CDR3 is 13 residues long. Trimming left V 1 base short and J 8 bases short, with 11 bases between. CDR3 loop: CASSEVWGGEAFF. The CDR3 DNA sequence: TGTGCCAGCAGTGAAGTTTGGGGGGGAGAAGCTTTCTTT.

The chain couples TRBV23-1 to TRBJ2-1; D unclear. TRBV23-1 is an ORF, with its function uncertain. CDR3 size: 12 residues. CDR3 nucleotides: TGCAGCCAGGTGGGCTCCTACAATGAGCAGTTCTTC. Translated: CSQVGSYNEQFF.

The chain combines TRBV19 with TRBJ2-1, with a tentative D call TRBD1 (5 bases). V lost 1 base and J lost 2, with 9 bases in between. CDR3 size: 15 residues. Germline V gene data show CDR1 as LNHDA and CDR2 as SQIVND (reference sequence). The CDR3 spells CASSIAVGPYNEQFF. CDR3 DNA: TGTGCCAGTAGTATAGCAGTGGGGCCCTACAATGAGCAGTTCTTC.

The CDR3: CASSPNPGRGTEAFF. The CDR3 DNA reads as TGTGCCAGCAGCCCCAATCCAGGGCGGGGGACTGAAGCTTTCTTT. The V call is TRBV7-8, the J call TRBJ1-1; tentative D call: TRBD1 (5 bases). Germline lookup yields CDR1 SGHVS and CDR2 FQNEAQ. V dropped 5 bases and J dropped 5 bases, with 18 bases sitting between them. CDR3 length: 15 amino acids.

CDR3 residues: CASSHLTSGGASYNEQFF. The CDR3 DNA is TGCGCCAGCAGCCATCTTACTAGCGGGGGGGCCTCCTACAATGAGCAGTTCTTC. The chain links TRBV4-1 to TRBJ2-1, with TRBD2 matching over 13 bases. Germline CDR1 is MGHRA and CDR2 is YSYEKL. J lost 0 bases, V lost 3 bases, and 5 bases had no gene match. CDR3 length: 18 amino acids.

The chain has TRBV28 and TRBJ2-2, with 8 bases aligning to TRBD2. The CDR3 has 12 amino acids. The V gene end was trimmed by 3 bases and the J gene end by 13 bases; junction bases not matched to a gene: 4. CDR1 is MDHEN and CDR2 is SYDVKM in the germline V gene. The CDR3 reads CASSFGREVLFF. The DNA for the CDR3 is TGTGCCAGCAGTTTCGGGAGGGAAGTGCTGTTTTTT.

Details on this clone: Other DNA sequences in the sample encode the same CDR3. The chain has TRBV9 and TRBJ2-5, with TRBD2 matching 11 bases. Germline CDR1 and CDR2: SGDLS and YYNGEE. The CDR3 has 15 residues. The J segment lost 3 bases and the V segment lost 3 bases, leaving 4 bases of the junction unmatched. The CDR3 region is CASSGGTSGEETQYF. As DNA, the CDR3 is TGTGCCAGCAGCGGAGGGACTAGCGGAGAAGAGACCCAGTACTTC.

This clone was detected once. V is TRBV30 and J is TRBJ1-4; D gene unclear. The germline V gene has CDR1 GTSNPN and CDR2 SVGIG (reference sequence). The CDR3 has 15 amino acids. V was trimmed by 1 base and J by 3 bases, leaving 12 bases between them. The CDR3 sequence: CAWSADRGPNEKLFF. As DNA, the CDR3 is TGTGCCTGGAGTGCCGACCGCGGGCCTAATGAAAAACTGTTTTTT.

The chain is built from TRBV13 and TRBJ1-1, with D maybe TRBD1 (5 bases). V lost 2 bases and J 0 bases, leaving 7 bases between the germline ends. Germline V gene lookup returns CDR1 PRHDT and CDR2 FYEKMQ (reference sequence). CDR3 size: 14 residues. The CDR3 coding sequence is TGTGCCAGCAGCTTAAAGGGGATGAACACTGAAGCTTTCTTT. It encodes CASSLKGMNTEAFF.

This chain links TRBV7-3 with TRBJ2-3; TRBD2 agrees at 10 bases. V lost 6 bases and J lost 1; bases outside the gene matches: 4. Germline loops: CDR1 SGHTA, CDR2 FQGTGA. The CDR3 is made up of 15 amino acids. CDR3 DNA: TGTGCCAGCAGTCCTAGCGGGGGCCGCACAGATACGCAGTATTTT. Translating gives CASSPSGGRTDTQYF.

The CDR3 region has the DNA TGTGCCAGCAGCGAAAATGGGGGACTGATCCGAGAGACCCAGTACTTC. Protein: CASSENGGLIRETQYF. The rearrangement links TRBV7-8 to TRBJ2-5; D may be TRBD2 (6 bases). V was pared by 5 bases and J by 4 bases, with 20 bases between. CDR1 is SGHVS and CDR2 is FQNEAQ in the germline V gene. This CDR3 region has 16 residues.

This rearrangement joins TRBV20-1 to TRBJ2-1, with a tentative D call TRBD2 (6 bases). Trimming stripped 6 bases from V and 9 bases from J, with 12 bases between. The CDR3 runs 11 residues. Germline assignment: CDR1 DFQATT and CDR2 SNEGSKA (reference sequence). The DNA of the CDR3 is TGCAGTGCGCGGCGGGACGGTGAGCAGTTCTTC. Protein product: CSARRDGEQFF.

V and J are TRBV30 and TRBJ1-6; D is unclear. The CDR3 consists of 12 residues. Germline CDR1 and CDR2: GTSNPN and SVGIG (reference sequence). V gave up 2 bases and J gave up 9 bases, with 8 bases separating them. The CDR3, as DNA: TGTGCCTGGAGTTCACAGACTTCACCCCTCCACTTT. It translates to CAWSSQTSPLHF.

This sequence joins TRBV15 and TRBJ2-1; 8 bases align to TRBD2. The CDR3 loop spans 15 amino acids. V was clipped by 0 bases and J by 7 bases; unmatched bases: 5. CDR1 is LNHNV, CDR2 YYDKDF, per germline (reference sequence). The CDR3 region has the DNA TGTGCCACCAGCAGAGATAAGGGACTAGAGAATGAGCAGTTCTTC. Its protein product is CATSRDKGLENEQFF.

The rearrangement uses TRBV7-9 and TRBJ1-4, with 9 positions matching TRBD1. The junction had 5 bases not matched to a gene; V was cut back by 5 bases and J by 4 bases. Germline assignment: CDR1 SEHNR and CDR2 FQNEAQ (reference sequence). The CDR3 extends over 15 amino acids. The CDR3, as DNA: TGTGCCAGCAGCCCGGCGGGACAGGGTAATGAAAAACTGTTTTTT. Its protein product is CASSPAGQGNEKLFF.

V and J are TRBV2 and TRBJ1-2; 7 bases map to TRBD1. Germline lookup yields CDR1 SNHLY and CDR2 FYNNEI. Trimming took 6 bases from V and 2 from J; bases not matched to a gene: 6. The CDR3 runs to 14 residues. The CDR3 nucleotides read TGTGCCAGCAGGGGGGACAGCCCGAACTATGGCTACACCTTC. Protein product: CASRGDSPNYGYTF.

V usage is TRBV11-2 and J usage is TRBJ2-3, with D perhaps matching TRBD2 (5 bases). The V end was cut by 1 base, the J end by 2 bases, with 19 bases between. From germline, CDR1 is SGHAT and CDR2 FQNNGV. The CDR3 is 18 residues long. The CDR3 loop reads CASSLVGGAEGLTDTQYF. CDR3 coding DNA: TGTGCCAGCAGCTTAGTAGGAGGAGCAGAAGGTCTCACAGATACGCAGTATTTT. The full variable domain, in which reference TRBV11-2 and TRBJ2-3 provide the parts outside the CDR3, is EAGVAQSPRYKIIEKRQSVAFWCNPISGHATLYWYQQILGQGPKLLIQFQNNGVVDDSQLPKDRFSAERLKGVDSTLKIQPAKLEDSAVYLCASSLVGGAEGLTDTQYFGPGTRLTVL.

J is TRBJ2-5 and V is TRBV11-2; 8 bases align to TRBD1. The V gene's germline CDR1 is SGHAT and CDR2 FQNNGV. The J segment lost 7 bases and the V segment lost 0 bases, leaving 4 bases of the junction unmatched. The CDR3 is 14 residues long. The CDR3 sequence: CASSLDHGQGTQYF. The CDR3 coding sequence is TGTGCCAGCAGCTTAGATCACGGACAGGGGACCCAGTACTTC.

The chain employs TRBV5-1 and TRBJ1-6, with D perhaps TRBD1 (5 bases). V gave up 0 bases and J gave up 10 bases, with 14 bases separating them. CDR1 SGHRS and CDR2 YFSETQ come from the germline V gene. This CDR3 comprises 15 residues. This CDR3 is CASSLGRQGWSPLHF. CDR3 DNA sequence: TGCGCCAGCAGCTTGGGCAGGCAGGGTTGGTCACCCCTCCACTTT.

V is TRBV20-1 and J is TRBJ1-5; unclear D gene. The CDR3 sequence is 11 residues long. Trimming removed 6 bases at V and 2 bases at J, with 5 bases between. Germline CDR1 and CDR2: DFQATT and SNEGSKA (reference sequence). CDR3 loop: CSAQGNQPQHF. CDR3 bases: TGCAGTGCCCAGGGCAATCAGCCCCAGCATTTT.

V gene TRBV2 combines with J gene TRBJ2-1; the match to TRBD2 covers 11 bases. Trimming at V came to 2 bases and at J to 13 bases, leaving 13 bases not matched to a gene. The CDR3 is 16 amino acids. CDR1 is SNHLY and CDR2 is FYNNEI in the germline V gene. CDR3 DNA: TGTGCCAGCAGTGAACATGTGGTAGCGGGGGGGCCCCTCCAGTTCTTC. It is translated as CASSEHVVAGGPLQFF.

The CDR3: CASSFGTGDTEAFF. The CDR3 region has the DNA TGTGCCAGCAGTTTTGGGACAGGGGACACTGAAGCTTTCTTT. The chain combines TRBV28 with TRBJ1-1; TRBD1 aligns across 10 bases. In germline, CDR1 is MDHEN, CDR2 SYDVKM. The CDR3 spans 14 residues. The J segment lost 3 bases and the V segment lost 3 bases, leaving 1 base of the junction unmatched.

This chain uses TRBV28 with TRBJ2-3; the D is unclear. CDR3 length equals 14 residues. The germline CDR1 and CDR2 sequences are MDHEN and SYDVKM. The ends were cut back, 5 bases at V and 1 base at J, with 10 bases in the middle. CDR3 sequence reads: CASSDDSRTDTQYF. In nucleotides, the CDR3 is TGTGCCAGCAGTGACGACTCCCGCACAGATACGCAGTATTTT.